Shown below are 18 T cell receptor beta chains from a single sample sequenced in a study of Ad26.COV2.S vaccination and SARS-CoV-2 variants. TCRdb keeps only in-frame clones here, not all; method: immunoSEQ multiplex PCR. This sample yields about 350,000 clones, of which 90% to 95% are seen a single time; about 3.8% belongs to the top ten. Sequencing was performed on peripheral blood, taken after recovery from COVID-19. The receptors here all came from a human donor who had recovered from COVID-19.

The rearrangement joins TRBV2 to TRBJ2-2; D is unresolved. The CDR3 is made up of 12 amino acids. The germline V gene encodes CDR1 SNHLY and CDR2 FYNNEI. The germline V and J ends were trimmed by 6 bases and 1 base, with 3 bases remaining between them. The CDR3 reads CASRGNTGELFF. The CDR3 nucleotides read TGTGCCAGCAGGGGGAACACCGGGGAGCTGTTTTTT.

This clone was picked up one time. V usage is TRBV4-1 and J usage is TRBJ1-1, with D uncertain. The CDR3 runs 17 residues. Trimming removed 4 bases from V and 4 bases from J, with 22 bases in between. CDR1 and CDR2 (germline): MGHRA, YSYEKL. CDR3 sequence reads: CASSPPSRGPRSTEAFF. The CDR3 bases are TGCGCCAGCAGCCCTCCTTCGCGAGGCCCAAGGTCCACTGAAGCTTTCTTT.

The chain links TRBV4-1 to TRBJ1-1; D possibly corresponds to TRBD1 (5 bases). The CDR3 spans 17 residues. Trimming took off 1 base at V and 1 base at J, with 16 bases between the two ends. Germline CDR1 reads MGHRA; CDR2 reads YSYEKL. The CDR3 is CASSQGSLGLSNTEAFF. In DNA, the CDR3 is TGCGCCAGCAGCCAAGGTTCCCTGGGGCTCTCGAACACTGAAGCTTTCTTT.

J is TRBJ1-1 and V is TRBV6-5, with D hard to call. Germline V gives CDR1 MNHEY, CDR2 SVGAGI. Deletions cut 2 bases from V and 2 bases from J, with 9 bases between. This CDR3 spans 14 amino acids. The DNA for the CDR3 is TGTGCCAGCAGTTACATGACCAAAAACACTGAAGCTTTCTTT. It yields the protein CASSYMTKNTEAFF.

The chain employs TRBV7-8 and TRBJ1-5; D uncertain. CDR1 and CDR2 (germline): SGHVS, FQNEAQ. The V gene lost 3 bases and the J gene lost 1 base, with 22 bases spanning the gap. This CDR3 comprises 19 residues. The CDR3 here is CASSFLRREDSSSNQPQHF. CDR3 sequence (DNA): TGTGCCAGCAGCTTCTTGCGGAGGGAAGATTCGTCAAGCAATCAGCCCCAGCATTTT.

The chain couples TRBV6-4 to TRBJ1-6; 9 bases are shared with TRBD1. Losses at the gene ends were 5 bases for V and 8 bases for J; bases not matched to a gene: 7. Germline CDR1 is MRHNA and CDR2 is SNTAGT. The CDR3 loop spans 15 amino acids. CDR3 in amino acids: CASSTNRGLDSPLHF. CDR3 DNA: TGTGCCAGCAGTACAAACAGGGGGCTGGATTCACCCCTCCACTTT.

V gene TRBV7-2 combines with J gene TRBJ2-2; D uncertain. This CDR3 comprises 14 residues. The germline V gene encodes CDR1 SGHTA and CDR2 FQGNSA. V was shortened by 5 bases and J by 1 base, with 8 bases between the two germline ends. The CDR3 loop is CASSAPRNTGELFF. The CDR3 nucleotides are TGTGCCAGCAGCGCCCCCAGGAACACCGGGGAGCTGTTTTTT. The full variable domain, in which reference TRBV7-2 and TRBJ2-2 provide the parts outside the CDR3, is GAGVSQSPSNKVTEKGKDVELRCDPISGHTALYWYRQSLGQGLEFLIYFQGNSAPDKSGLPSDRFSAERTGGSVSTLTIQRTQQEDSAVYLCASSAPRNTGELFFGEGSRLTVL.

The chain joins TRBV3-1 (or the pseudogene TRBV3-2) to TRBJ2-2, with D unresolved. The CDR3 is 16 residues long. Germline loops: CDR1 LGHDT, CDR2 YNNKEL (reference sequence). Trimming took off 0 bases at V and 6 bases at J, with 14 bases between the two ends. CDR3 protein: CASSQDPGSWAGELFF. In nucleotides, the CDR3 is TGTGCCAGCAGCCAAGATCCAGGCTCTTGGGCCGGGGAGCTGTTTTTT.

V and J are TRBV3-1 (or the pseudogene TRBV3-2) and TRBJ2-7, with 10 bases identical to TRBD1. There are 16 residues in the CDR3. CDR1 is LGHDT and CDR2 is YNNKEL in the germline V gene (reference sequence). V was clipped by 3 bases and J by 4 bases; unmatched bases: 9. The CDR3 loop is CASSQGVGDRGYEQYF. CDR3 nucleotide sequence: TGTGCCAGCAGCCAGGGGGTGGGGGACAGGGGTTACGAGCAGTACTTC.

This clone is a singleton in its sample. J is TRBJ2-3 and V is TRBV5-4; D is uncertain. V gave up 0 bases and J gave up 3 bases, with 8 bases separating them. This CDR3 is built from 14 residues. Germline values: CDR1 SGHNT, CDR2 YYREEE (reference sequence). The CDR3: CASSLAPDTDTQYF. The CDR3 nucleotides are TGTGCCAGCAGCTTGGCCCCTGATACAGATACGCAGTATTTT. The full variable domain, in which reference TRBV5-4 and TRBJ2-3 provide the parts outside the CDR3, is ETGVTQSPTHLIKTRGQQVTLRCSSQSGHNTVSWYQQALGQGPQFIFQYYREEENGRGNFPPRFSGLQFPNYSSELNVNALELDDSALYLCASSLAPDTDTQYFGPGTRLTVL.

This clone was found a few times. V is TRBV27 and J is TRBJ1-2, with D perhaps TRBD1 (6 bases). The germline V gene has CDR1 MNHEY and CDR2 SMNVEV (reference sequence). The CDR3 is 17 residues long. The V gene lost 3 bases and the J gene lost 3 bases, with 20 bases spanning the gap. The CDR3: CASSFSPPTGRDYGYTF. Written as DNA, the CDR3 is TGTGCCAGCAGTTTTTCCCCCCCAACAGGGAGGGACTATGGCTACACCTTC.

The V and J genes are TRBV6-6 and TRBJ1-6; D gene ambiguous. The ends were cut back, 5 bases at V and 9 bases at J, with 17 bases in the middle. The V gene's germline CDR1 is MNHNY and CDR2 SVGAGI (reference sequence). The CDR3 runs to 15 residues. The chain's CDR3 is CASSQLAADGSPLHF. As DNA, the CDR3 is TGTGCCAGCAGTCAACTCGCAGCGGATGGTTCACCCCTCCACTTT.

The rearrangement links TRBV12-5 to TRBJ1-2; 7 bases are shared with TRBD1. J was trimmed by 0 bases and V by 1 base; bases with no gene match: 5. In germline, CDR1 is LGHNT, CDR2 FRNRAP. The CDR3 covers 16 residues. CDR3 sequence reads: CASGLAGTAANYGYTF. The CDR3 bases are TGTGCTAGTGGTTTGGCCGGGACAGCAGCTAACTATGGCTACACCTTC.

J is TRBJ1-1 and V is TRBV9, with 7 bases matching TRBD1. After removal of 4 bases from V and 1 base from J, the junction contained 7 bases not matched to a gene. The germline V gene encodes CDR1 SGDLS and CDR2 YYNGEE. This CDR3 comprises 15 residues. Here the CDR3 reads CASSPRQGANTEAFF. For the CDR3, the DNA is TGTGCCAGCAGCCCCAGACAGGGCGCGAACACTGAAGCTTTCTTT.

The chain links TRBV2 to TRBJ2-6; D is undetermined. V was pared by 1 base and J by 4 bases, with 11 bases between. CDR1 and CDR2 (germline): SNHLY, FYNNEI. This CDR3 contains 16 residues. The CDR3 loop reads CASSEVSPVGANVLTF. In nucleotides, the CDR3 is TGTGCCAGCAGTGAAGTCAGTCCTGTCGGGGCCAACGTCCTGACTTTC.

The J gene is TRBJ2-3, the V gene TRBV11-2; 11 bases align to TRBD1. V lost 0 bases, J lost 6 bases, and 11 bases stayed unmatched. CDR1 is SGHAT and CDR2 is FQNNGV in the germline V gene. This CDR3 is 18 amino acids long. In DNA form, the CDR3 reads TGTGCCAGCAGCTTAGAGCCAGGGACAGGGGGAAGTAGGGATACGCAGTATTTT. Translating gives CASSLEPGTGGSRDTQYF. Together with reference TRBV11-2 and TRBJ2-3, the CDR3 gives the full variable domain: EAGVAQSPRYKIIEKRQSVAFWCNPISGHATLYWYQQILGQGPKLLIQFQNNGVVDDSQLPKDRFSAERLKGVDSTLKIQPAKLEDSAVYLCASSLEPGTGGSRDTQYFGPGTRLTVL.

The J gene is TRBJ2-1, the V gene TRBV5-5, with 8 bases identical to TRBD2. V lost 5 bases and J lost 9; bases outside the gene matches: 7. Looked up from germline, CDR1 is SGHKS and CDR2 is YYEKEE (reference sequence). The CDR3 sequence is 13 residues long. The CDR3 spells CASSTGGAVEQFF. The DNA for the CDR3 is TGTGCCAGCAGTACCGGGGGGGCGGTTGAGCAGTTCTTC.

The chain is built from TRBV9 and TRBJ1-2; TRBD1 might be the D (6 bases). The CDR3 contains 18 residues. Germline CDR1 reads SGDLS; CDR2 reads YYNGEE. V lost 0 bases, J lost 5 bases, and 23 bases lay in between. The CDR3 coding sequence is TGTGCCAGCAGCGTAGCCTTCGCCCCGGGGGGGCCTGGGTATGGCTACACCTTC. Translation gives CASSVAFAPGGPGYGYTF.